These 26 T cell receptor beta chains were sequenced from one sample in a study of persistence of HIV-infected CD4 T cells. The antigens for these receptors are not known. This was the immunoSEQ version 4 assay in survey mode. Assay: immunoSEQ multiplex PCR; the TCRdb copy retains only in-frame clones and omits some. The table includes some 37,000 clones, roughly four fifths detected once. An overlapping HIV-1 Gag peptide pool stimulated these cells at about 0.9 ug/peptide/mL. CD40L/CD69 double-negative CD45RO-high memory CD4+ T cells were collected. The sample here was cultured CD4+ T cells from PBMCs, taken from a patient who received antiretroviral therapy. Receptors originate from an adult with HIV. The donor label of this sample is uncertain.

By share of the sample, this clone is medium-sized. The rearrangement uses TRBV5-5 and TRBJ1-2; D is perhaps TRBD1 (5 bases). CDR3 length: 16 amino acids. Germline values: CDR1 SGHKS, CDR2 YYEKEE (reference sequence). Between the trimmed V and J ends, which lost 4 bases and 0 bases, there was a span of 16 bases. This chain's CDR3 is CASSPRRDRSNYGYTF. The CDR3 coding sequence is TGTGCCAGCAGCCCCCGCCGGGACCGATCTAACTATGGCTACACCTTC. Full variable domain (rest looked up from reference TRBV5-5 and TRBJ1-2): DAGVTQSPTHLIKTRGQQVTLRCSPISGHKSVSWYQQVLGQGPQFIFQYYEKEERGRGNFPDRFSARQFPNYSSELNVNALLLGDSALYLCASSPRRDRSNYGYTFGSGTRLTVV.

The chain couples TRBV6-5 to TRBJ1-2; D is undetermined. There are 13 residues in the CDR3. V lost 2 bases, J lost 8 bases, and 12 bases lay in between. Per the germline V gene, CDR1 is MNHEY and CDR2 is SVGAGI. The CDR3 coding sequence is TGTGCCAGCAGTTACCAGCGCCGGCGGGGCTACACCTTC. It yields the protein CASSYQRRRGYTF.

V usage is TRBV3-1 (or the pseudogene TRBV3-2) and J usage is TRBJ2-1; D gene uncertain. CDR3 length: 13 amino acids. V lost 1 base, J lost 6 bases, and 7 bases lay in between. Looked up from germline, CDR1 is LGHDT and CDR2 is YNNKEL (reference sequence). This chain's CDR3 is CASSQAARNEQFF. The CDR3 nucleotides are TGTGCCAGCAGCCAAGCTGCCCGCAATGAGCAGTTCTTC.

The chain employs TRBV3-1 (or the pseudogene TRBV3-2) and TRBJ1-2; TRBD1 matches at 10 bases. The CDR3 consists of 13 residues. Looked up from germline, CDR1 is LGHDT and CDR2 is YNNKEL (reference sequence). Trimming cost V 4 bases and J 7 bases; bases outside gene matches: 3. The CDR3 nucleotides read TGTGCCAGCAGCCTGGGACAGGGGCGTGGCTACACCTTC. It specifies CASSLGQGRGYTF.

This chain joins TRBV15 and TRBJ1-5, with TRBD1 matching over 7 bases. V lost 0 bases and J lost 6; bases outside the gene matches: 5. CDR1 LNHNV and CDR2 YYDKDF come from the germline V gene (reference sequence). This CDR3 is built from 15 residues. The CDR3 spells CATSRELGTVQPQHF. CDR3 coding DNA: TGTGCCACCAGCAGAGAGTTAGGGACAGTTCAGCCCCAGCATTTT.

V gene TRBV4-1 combines with J gene TRBJ2-3, with 10 positions matching TRBD2. From germline, CDR1 is MGHRA and CDR2 YSYEKL. The CDR3 is 16 residues long. With V trimmed by 5 bases and J by 5 bases, 10 bases remained unmatched. CDR3 DNA: TGCGCCAGCAGCTACCGCGGAGCGGGGGGGCAAGATACGCAGTATTTT. Translation gives CASSYRGAGGQDTQYF.

The chain recombines TRBV9 with TRBJ1-4, with TRBD1 matching over 11 bases. Trimming removed 2 bases from V and 2 bases from J; junction bases left unmatched: 8. The germline V gene has CDR1 SGDLS and CDR2 YYNGEE. This CDR3 region has 18 residues. CDR3 in DNA: TGTGCCAGCAGCGTTGGGGACAGGGGGGGTTTTACTAATGAAAAACTGTTTTTT. The encoded protein is CASSVGDRGGFTNEKLFF.

V is TRBV7-9 and J is TRBJ1-6; D perhaps matches TRBD1 (5 bases). V was shortened by 4 bases and J by 10 bases, with 17 bases between the two germline ends. Germline CDR1 and CDR2: SEHNR and FQNEAQ (reference sequence). The CDR3 covers 15 residues. CDR3 amino acids: CASSSGGQGGSPLHF. The CDR3 nucleotides read TGTGCCAGCAGCTCGGGAGGGCAGGGTGGATCACCCCTCCACTTT.

The gene calls are TRBV30 and TRBJ2-1, with TRBD1 identical over 7 bases. V trimming: 0 bases; J trimming: 12 bases; junction bases outside the gene matches: 8. Germline lookup yields CDR1 GTSNPN and CDR2 SVGIG (reference sequence). The CDR3 extends over 13 amino acids. This CDR3 reads CAWSVRTGLGQFF. CDR3 DNA sequence: TGTGCCTGGAGTGTACGGACAGGACTGGGGCAGTTCTTC.

The CDR3 DNA reads as TGCGCCAGCAGTGCCGGGGGCCTGACTGATGGTGGCTACACCTTC. It specifies CASSAGGLTDGGYTF. The chain recombines TRBV5-1 with TRBJ1-2; a possible D gene is TRBD1 (6 bases). V was trimmed by 5 bases and J by 7 bases, leaving 21 bases between them. The CDR3 consists of 15 residues. Germline CDR1 reads SGHRS; CDR2 reads YFSETQ. The variable domain in full, with the rest retrieved from reference TRBV5-1 and TRBJ1-2, is KAGVTQTPRYLIKTRGQQVTLSCSPISGHRSVSWYQQTPGQGLQFLFEYFSETQRNKGNFPGRFSGRQFSNSRSEMNVSTLELGDSALYLCASSAGGLTDGGYTFGSGTRLTVV.

The chain has TRBV19 and TRBJ2-5; TRBD2 agrees at 8 bases. CDR1 and CDR2 (germline): LNHDA, SQIVND (reference sequence). This CDR3 has 17 amino acids. The V gene end was trimmed by 1 base and the J gene end by 1 base; junction bases not matched to a gene: 8. The chain's CDR3 is CASSIVSTSAGQETQYF. The CDR3, as DNA: TGTGCCAGTAGTATAGTCTCGACTAGCGCCGGCCAAGAGACCCAGTACTTC.

The chain combines TRBV5-4 with TRBJ2-3; maybe TRBD2 (5 bases). CDR3 length: 13 amino acids. The germline CDR1 and CDR2 sequences are SGHNT and YYREEE (reference sequence). Trimming shortened V by 0 bases and J by 4 bases, and 6 bases separated the two germline ends. The DNA of the CDR3 is TGTGCCAGCAGCTTGGCGGGGTCAGATACGCAGTATTTT. As protein: CASSLAGSDTQYF.

The rearrangement uses TRBV6-2 or TRBV6-3 and TRBJ1-6; no clear D gene. The CDR3 has 16 amino acids. Germline V gene lookup returns CDR1 MNHEY and CDR2 SVGEGT. Trimming took off 4 bases at V and 0 bases at J, with 10 bases between the two ends. The CDR3 coding sequence is TGTGCCAGCAGTTTCTTGGAGAGCTCCTATAATTCACCCCTCCACTTT. This codes for CASSFLESSYNSPLHF.

The chain is built from TRBV4-2 and TRBJ1-1; D is perhaps TRBD1 (5 bases). The V and J ends lost 4 bases and 0 bases respectively, with 15 bases between them. Germline V gives CDR1 LGHNA, CDR2 YNFKEQ. The CDR3 runs 16 residues. In DNA, the CDR3 is TGTGCCAGCAGCCCCACGGGGCGGACCCTGAACACTGAAGCTTTCTTT. This encodes CASSPTGRTLNTEAFF.

The chain carries TRBV12-3 or TRBV12-4 and TRBJ1-2; D not resolved. Trimming took 5 bases from V and 8 from J, leaving 9 bases between them. The CDR3 contains 11 residues. The CDR3: CASSTRGGYTF. CDR3 DNA: TGTGCCAGCAGTACCAGAGGAGGCTACACCTTC.

The table lists this clone with a count of one. The CDR3 sequence: CASTIGQTYGYTF. CDR3 sequence (DNA): TGTGCCAGTACCATAGGACAGACTTATGGCTACACCTTC. The chain is built from TRBV19 and TRBJ1-2; tentative D call: TRBD1 (6 bases). This CDR3 is 13 amino acids long. The germline V gene has CDR1 LNHDA and CDR2 SQIVND (reference sequence). The V gene lost 7 bases and the J gene lost 5 bases, with 14 bases spanning the gap.

The CDR3 loop is CASSMVYTGYGYTF. In nucleotides, the CDR3 is TGTGCCAGTAGTATGGTCTACACGGGGTATGGCTACACCTTC. The genes are TRBV19 and TRBJ1-2; D remains ambiguous. V was trimmed by 3 bases and J by 5 bases, leaving 13 bases between them. Germline V CDR1 and CDR2: LNHDA, SQIVND (reference sequence). The CDR3 contains 14 residues.

DNA for the CDR3: TGTGCCACCAGTCCCGGGACGGGTGGGACAGAGACCCAGTACTTC. Encoded protein: CATSPGTGGTETQYF. This chain uses TRBV24-1 with TRBJ2-5; the D gene could be TRBD1 or TRBD2 (5 bases each). The germline V gene encodes CDR1 KGHDR and CDR2 SFDVKD. The CDR3 consists of 15 residues. V shed 6 bases and J shed 4 bases, with 17 bases lying between them.

Only one count was recorded for this clone. This chain links TRBV5-1 with TRBJ1-6; TRBD1 matches 8 bases. CDR1 is SGHRS and CDR2 is YFSETQ in the germline V gene. J gave up 7 bases and V 4 bases, and 4 bases lay outside the gene matches. This CDR3 has 14 amino acids. CDR3 nucleotide sequence: TGCGCCAGCAGCATGGACAGGGTAAATTCACCCCTCCACTTT. It codes for CASSMDRVNSPLHF.

The rearrangement uses TRBV12-5 and TRBJ1-1; D is possibly TRBD1 (6 bases). Germline assignment: CDR1 LGHNT and CDR2 FRNRAP. The CDR3 covers 14 residues. Trimming shortened V by 5 bases and J by 6 bases, and 16 bases separated the two germline ends. The CDR3 protein is CASGPRGGLAEAFF. Here the CDR3 DNA reads TGTGCTAGTGGTCCGCGGGGGGGGCTAGCTGAAGCTTTCTTT.

The gene calls are TRBV2 and TRBJ2-1; 9 positions match TRBD2. The CDR3 runs to 15 residues. Germline values: CDR1 SNHLY, CDR2 FYNNEI. V lost 4 bases, J lost 9 bases, and 10 bases stayed unmatched. DNA for the CDR3: TGTGCCAGCAGTGTTAATGCGGGGGGGCTCGGTGAGCAGTTCTTC. This sequence encodes CASSVNAGGLGEQFF. Full variable domain (remainder filled in from reference TRBV2 and TRBJ2-1): EPEVTQTPSHQVTQMGQEVILRCVPISNHLYFYWYRQILGQKVEFLVSFYNNEISEKSEIFDDQFSVERPDGSNFTLKIRSTKLEDSAMYFCASSVNAGGLGEQFFGPGTRLTVL.

The chain employs TRBV5-1 and TRBJ1-2, with D unresolved. Germline V CDR1 and CDR2: SGHRS, YFSETQ. The CDR3 is 13 residues long. V was trimmed by 0 bases and J by 4 bases, leaving 7 bases between them. The CDR3 sequence is CASSLDRAYGYTF. The CDR3 DNA sequence: TGCGCCAGCAGCTTGGACAGAGCCTATGGCTACACCTTC.

This chain uses TRBV30 with TRBJ1-4, with TRBD1 matching 8 bases. V dropped 8 bases and J dropped 8; count of bases not matched to a gene: 7. The CDR3 is made up of 12 amino acids. Germline V gene sequence: CDR1 GTSNPN, CDR2 SVGIG (reference sequence). The DNA for the CDR3 is TGTGCCACTAACAGGGGGGCCGAAAAACTGTTTTTT. Encoded protein: CATNRGAEKLFF.

CDR3 sequence reads: CASSGTGWETQYF. The DNA for the CDR3 is TGTGCCAGCAGCGGGACAGGGTGGGAGACCCAGTACTTC. The chain combines TRBV5-4 with TRBJ2-5, with 9 bases that match TRBD1. Germline lookup yields CDR1 SGHNT and CDR2 YYREEE (reference sequence). V shed 4 bases and J 5 bases; nucleotides not matched to a gene: 3. The CDR3 totals 13 residues.

This clone was picked up one time. In DNA, the CDR3 is TGCGCCAGCAGCTACCGAATGGGTGCTGAAGCTTTCTTT. Amino acids: CASSYRMGAEAFF. The gene calls are TRBV5-1 and TRBJ1-1, with D unresolved. The germline V gene encodes CDR1 SGHRS and CDR2 YFSETQ. This CDR3 is 13 amino acids long. V was trimmed by 3 bases and J by 6 bases, leaving 12 bases between them.

The gene calls are TRBV30 and TRBJ1-3; D ambiguous. This CDR3 has 12 residues. Germline V CDR1 and CDR2: GTSNPN, SVGIG (reference sequence). The ends were cut back, 8 bases at V and 0 bases at J, with 8 bases in the middle. The CDR3 spells CAGMISGNTIYF. CDR3 DNA sequence: TGTGCCGGGATGATCTCTGGAAACACCATATATTTT. Filled out from reference TRBV30 and TRBJ1-3, the complete variable domain reads SQTIHQWPATLVQPVGSPLSLECTVEGTSNPNLYWYRQAAGRGLQLLFYSVGIGQISSEVPQNLSASRPQDRQFILSSKKLLLSDSGFYLCAGMISGNTIYFGEGSWLTVV.